What follows are 20 T cell receptor beta chains derived from one specimen sequenced in a study of shared T cell receptors in the human thymus. Libraries were prepared by immunoSEQ multiplex PCR; TCRdb keeps only in-frame clonotypes and omits some of them. The sample yields more than 550,000 clones, around 87% seen once. These same records also appear under a second study, on human thymus T cells.

The sample comprised thymocytes. The receptors were gathered from a boy less than two years old with a congenital heart defect.

The J gene is TRBJ1-2, the V gene TRBV27, with TRBD1 matching over 12 bases. V was clipped by 5 bases and J by 3 bases; unmatched bases: 10. The germline gives CDR1 MNHEY, CDR2 SMNVEV (reference sequence). The CDR3 totals 17 residues. This chain's CDR3 is CASSNRDRGRRDYGYTF. The CDR3 DNA reads as TGTGCCAGCAGTAACCGGGACAGGGGGCGCCGGGACTATGGCTACACCTTC.

V usage is TRBV30 and J usage is TRBJ2-1, with 11 bases identical to TRBD1. CDR1 is GTSNPN and CDR2 is SVGIG in the germline V gene (reference sequence). This CDR3 contains 17 residues. Unmatched junction bases numbered 16, after V lost 5 bases and J lost 7 bases. The CDR3, as DNA: TGTGCCTGGGATGGACAGGGGGCCTCCGTGGGATCTAATGAGCAGTTCTTC. Protein product: CAWDGQGASVGSNEQFF.

This chain links TRBV7-9 with TRBJ2-7; possible D gene TRBD2, 5 bases. Looked up from germline, CDR1 is SEHNR and CDR2 is FQNEAQ (reference sequence). This CDR3 is 13 amino acids long. Deletions cut 11 bases from V and 0 bases from J, with 14 bases between. The CDR3 is CAGSDGNSYEQYF. The CDR3 DNA sequence: TGTGCCGGATCGGACGGGAACTCCTACGAGCAGTACTTC.

The CDR3 DNA reads TGCGCCAGCAGCTTGGCGGGGGTCAGGAACCGCTCTGGGGCCAACGTCCTGACTTTC. This translates into CASSLAGVRNRSGANVLTF. This chain connects TRBV5-1 to TRBJ2-6; D possibly corresponds to TRBD2 (6 bases). Germline-derived CDR1 and CDR2 are SGHRS and YFSETQ. The CDR3 consists of 19 residues. Trimming stripped 0 bases from V and 0 bases from J, with 16 bases between. Looking up the rest from reference TRBV5-1 and TRBJ2-6 gives the full variable domain: KAGVTQTPRYLIKTRGQQVTLSCSPISGHRSVSWYQQTPGQGLQFLFEYFSETQRNKGNFPGRFSGRQFSNSRSEMNVSTLELGDSALYLCASSLAGVRNRSGANVLTFGAGSRLTVL.

This clone appeared a single time. This chain connects TRBV28 to TRBJ2-3, with 9 bases identical to TRBD2. V dropped 0 bases and J dropped 0; count of bases not matched to a gene: 7. From germline, CDR1 is MDHEN and CDR2 SYDVKM. The CDR3 sequence is 18 residues long. In nucleotides, the CDR3 is TGTGCCAGCAGTTTATGCAGTCGGCGGGGGGGTAGCACAGATACGCAGTATTTT. Its protein product is CASSLCSRRGGSTDTQYF. Filled out from reference TRBV28 and TRBJ2-3, the complete variable domain reads DVKVTQSSRYLVKRTGEKVFLECVQDMDHENMFWYRQDPGLGLRLIYFSYDVKMKEKGDIPEGYSVSREKKERFSLILESASTNQTSMYLCASSLCSRRGGSTDTQYFGPGTRLTVL.

This rearrangement joins TRBV15 to TRBJ2-5; no clear D. The V end lost 6 bases, the J end lost 5 bases, and 13 bases lay between the germline ends. There are 13 residues in the CDR3. Germline lookup yields CDR1 LNHNV and CDR2 YYDKDF (reference sequence). The CDR3 protein is CATSGNLRETQYF. The CDR3, as DNA: TGTGCCACCAGTGGTAACCTCCGGGAGACCCAGTACTTC.

CDR3 amino acids: CASSFGGQARVNEQYF. CDR3 DNA sequence: TGCGCCAGCAGCTTTGGCGGACAGGCCAGGGTCAACGAGCAGTACTTC. The V gene is TRBV5-1, the J gene TRBJ2-7; 7 bases are shared with TRBD1. CDR1 is SGHRS, CDR2 YFSETQ, per germline. With 2 bases clipped from V and 5 bases from J, the junction kept 13 bases outside the gene matches. This CDR3 is built from 16 residues.

The chain is built from TRBV18 and TRBJ2-7; D gene uncertain. Germline CDR1 and CDR2: KGHSH and LQKENI. The germline V and J ends were trimmed by 5 bases and 0 bases, with 11 bases remaining between them. This CDR3 comprises 14 residues. For the CDR3, the DNA is TGTGCCAGCTCAGCGAAGAGGAGCTCCTACGAGCAGTACTTC. Encoded protein: CASSAKRSSYEQYF.

The chain carries TRBV6-6 and TRBJ2-1; 7 positions match TRBD1. The germline V gene encodes CDR1 MNHNY and CDR2 SVGAGI (reference sequence). This CDR3 is 16 amino acids long. Germline trimming cut 0 bases from V and 6 bases from J; bases unmatched to any gene: 8. CDR3 bases: TGTGCCAGCAGTTACTCGAAAGGGGGCGCCGGCAATGAGCAGTTCTTC. This codes for CASSYSKGGAGNEQFF.

This clone was seen just once. The CDR3 here is CSVSTGDEQFF. The DNA of the CDR3 is TGCAGCGTTTCCACCGGGGATGAGCAGTTCTTC. V is TRBV29-1 and J is TRBJ2-1; D may be TRBD2 (5 bases). Trimming removed 5 bases from V and 8 bases from J, with 10 bases in between. The CDR3 is 11 amino acids. Germline CDR1 SQVTM, CDR2 ANQGSEA.

CDR3 loop: CASRAGEGTGELFF. CDR3 nucleotide sequence: TGTGCCAGTCGAGCGGGAGAGGGCACCGGGGAGCTGTTTTTT. The chain joins TRBV19 to TRBJ2-2, with 8 nucleotides matching TRBD2. Losses at the gene ends were 8 bases for V and 4 bases for J; bases not matched to a gene: 6. The CDR3 contains 14 residues. Germline V gene lookup returns CDR1 LNHDA and CDR2 SQIVND (reference sequence).

The V call is TRBV14, the J call TRBJ1-4, with D tentatively TRBD1 (6 bases). CDR3 length equals 16 residues. Germline V gene sequence: CDR1 SGHDN, CDR2 FVKESK. V gave up 0 bases and J gave up 4 bases, with 12 bases separating them. The CDR3: CASSQESGQHNEKLFF. The DNA of the CDR3 is TGTGCCAGCAGCCAAGAAAGCGGACAGCATAATGAAAAACTGTTTTTT.

V and J are TRBV9 and TRBJ2-6; no definite D call. Germline CDR1 reads SGDLS; CDR2 reads YYNGEE. There are 15 residues in the CDR3. V was pared by 0 bases and J by 0 bases, with 4 bases between. The CDR3 spells CASSVGSSGANVLTF. CDR3 nucleotides: TGTGCCAGCAGCGTAGGGAGCTCTGGGGCCAACGTCCTGACTTTC.

The rearrangement links TRBV28 to TRBJ2-1, with D tentatively TRBD2 (6 bases). Trimming cost V 0 bases and J 8 bases, with 17 bases left between them. The CDR3 consists of 16 residues. Germline values: CDR1 MDHEN, CDR2 SYDVKM. CDR3 sequence reads: CASSLCIVGTPDEQFF. The DNA for the CDR3 is TGTGCCAGCAGTTTATGCATTGTCGGGACTCCGGATGAGCAGTTCTTC.

V is TRBV19 and J is TRBJ2-1, with TRBD2 matching 8 bases. CDR3 length: 18 amino acids. V trimming: 3 bases; J trimming: 5 bases; junction bases outside the gene matches: 15. CDR1 is LNHDA and CDR2 is SQIVND in the germline V gene (reference sequence). The chain's CDR3 is CASSIGTRWDSGDNEQFF. The CDR3, as DNA: TGTGCCAGTAGTATTGGAACCCGTTGGGATAGCGGGGACAATGAGCAGTTCTTC.

The rearrangement links TRBV19 to TRBJ2-6, with 7 bases identical to TRBD1. The germline V gene has CDR1 LNHDA and CDR2 SQIVND (reference sequence). This CDR3 has 19 residues. J was trimmed by 0 bases and V by 1 base; bases with no gene match: 9. The CDR3 DNA reads as TGTGCCAGTAGTATAGTATCAGGACAGGATCGCTCTGGGGCCAACGTCCTGACTTTC. This translates into CASSIVSGQDRSGANVLTF. Combining the CDR3 with reference TRBV19 and TRBJ2-6 gives the whole variable domain DGGITQSPKYLFRKEGQNVTLSCEQNLNHDAMYWYRQDPGQGLRLIYYSQIVNDFQKGDIAEGYSVSREKKESFPLTVTSAQKNPTAFYLCASSIVSGQDRSGANVLTFGAGSRLTVL.

V and J are TRBV7-9 and TRBJ2-1, with 13 bases aligning to TRBD2. Germline CDR1 is SEHNR and CDR2 is FQNEAQ (reference sequence). Trimming removed 5 bases from V and 9 bases from J; junction bases left unmatched: 7. The CDR3 consists of 15 residues. The CDR3 nucleotides read TGTGCCAGCAGCACTAGCGGGAGGGGGAATCCTGAGCAGTTCTTC. Translation gives CASSTSGRGNPEQFF.

This chain links TRBV28 with TRBJ1-2, with a possible D match to TRBD1 (5 bases). With 6 bases removed from V and 0 bases from J, the gap between germline ends came to 14 bases. Germline CDR1 is MDHEN and CDR2 is SYDVKM. CDR3 size: 15 residues. The CDR3 protein is CASSPDSDSNYGYTF. CDR3 sequence (DNA): TGTGCCAGCAGCCCAGACAGCGACTCTAACTATGGCTACACCTTC.

V and J are TRBV28 and TRBJ1-1, with 9 bases aligning to TRBD1. Looked up from germline, CDR1 is MDHEN and CDR2 is SYDVKM. The V and J ends lost 6 bases and 9 bases, in that order; junction bases with no gene match: 17. The CDR3 runs 16 residues. The CDR3 nucleotides read TGTGCCAGCAGGTATCCGGGACAGGGTAGTTCGATGAAAGCTTTCTTT. Protein product: CASRYPGQGSSMKAFF. Together with reference TRBV28 and TRBJ1-1, the CDR3 gives the full variable domain: DVKVTQSSRYLVKRTGEKVFLECVQDMDHENMFWYRQDPGLGLRLIYFSYDVKMKEKGDIPEGYSVSREKKERFSLILESASTNQTSMYLCASRYPGQGSSMKAFFGQGTRLTVV.

V usage is TRBV10-2 and J usage is TRBJ1-5, with TRBD1 matching over 8 bases. Germline assignment: CDR1 WSHSY and CDR2 SAAADI. CDR3 length: 14 residues. J lost 2 bases, V lost 10 bases, and 7 bases had no gene match. CDR3 nucleotide sequence: TGCGCCACACAATCAGGGGGCGGCAATCAGCCCCAGCATTTT. This encodes CATQSGGGNQPQHF.